The rows below give T cell receptor beta chains drawn from one sample of a study of cytomegalovirus exposure and HLA in healthy donors. Some clones are missing from TCRdb's copy, which holds only in-frame ones; the method was immunoSEQ multiplex PCR. The sample includes under 200,000 clones, around 79% of them seen just once. Material for sequencing was PBMCs. These receptors all come from a man aged 35-49 years in good health and CMV-seronegative. CDR3s include the opening cysteine and the closing phenylalanine or tryptophan. Fields, in order: CDR3 length, J gene, V gene, CDR3 protein.

>11|TRBJ1-1|TRBV7-2
CASSPGVVAFF
>15|TRBJ2-2|TRBV27
CASSSQGAGTGELFF
>13|TRBJ2-1|TRBV29-1
CSVDRGPVDEQFF
>14|TRBJ2-7|TRBV28
CASSLAATTSEQYF
>15|TRBJ1-3|TRBV2
CASSEGHPSGNTIYF
>14|TRBJ1-2|TRBV7-2
CASSLTDRIYGYTF
>15|TRBJ2-1|TRBV5-6
CASTGPGQNYNEQFF
>15|TRBJ2-7|TRBV7-9
CASSPRAGGSYEQYF
>13|TRBJ1-1|TRBV7-3
CASSTAGGTEAFF
>18|TRBJ2-2|TRBV15
CATSRELSGQANTGELFF
>14|TRBJ2-7|TRBV5-5
CASSLGALSYEQYF
>16|TRBJ1-3|TRBV11-2
CASSPRPGGIENTIYF
>16|TRBJ2-5|TRBV4-1
CASSQPGLASIETQYF
>14|TRBJ2-1|TRBV27
CASSSGTPYNEQFF
>15|TRBJ1-2|TRBV7-8
CASSLERGQTHGYTF
>13|TRBJ1-4|TRBV2
CASMGGVGEKLFF
>16|TRBJ2-7|TRBV4-1
CASSQVGVRGDGEQYF
>14|TRBJ1-6|TRBV6-5
CASTHHGSNSPLHF
>15|TRBJ1-2|TRBV2
CASSADGQGAGGYTF
>14|TRBJ1-3|TRBV10-3
CAISAQGGGNTIYF
>16|TRBJ2-7|TRBV2
CASRDVTGTGPYEQYF
>14|TRBJ2-7|TRBV6-1
CASSFDMLPREQYF
>14|TRBJ2-3|TRBV6-1
CASSEGQGTDTQYF
>16|TRBJ1-6|TRBV7-2
CASSLVGEAYNSPLHF
>15|TRBJ1-1|TRBV5-1
CASSPGPGGDTEAFF
>16|TRBJ1-6|TRBV28
CASSLSAPRRNSPLHF
>16|TRBJ2-4|TRBV12-2
CASRLRRTGVENIQYF
>15|TRBJ2-4|TRBV4-3
CASSQEEVPKNIQYF
>16|TRBJ1-4|TRBV28
CASMVPAGAANEKLFF
>13|TRBJ2-7|TRBV7-9
CASTGTGAYEQYF
>12|-|TRBV5-8
CASSLNRHEQYF
>15|TRBJ2-5|TRBV4-2
CASSQVVGVSETQYF
>14|TRBJ1-1|TRBV30
CAWSGDSVNTEAFF
>15|TRBJ2-7|TRBV4-1
CASRELGLTSYEQYF
>14|TRBJ2-1|TRBV6-5
CASSLGQVYNEQFF
>14|TRBJ2-7|TRBV27
CASRRTGELYEQYF
>14|TRBJ1-6|TRBV5-1
CASSFGTDNSPLHF
>15|TRBJ2-1|TRBV5-1
CASTRLAGGQGEQFF
>14|TRBJ1-6|TRBV6-1
CAGKTGVDNSPLHF
>16|TRBJ2-2|TRBV28
CASRTRLTGDRGELFF
>15|TRBJ2-7|TRBV6-1
CASNLAGGSPYEQYF
>16|TRBJ2-4|TRBV6-5
CASSYSHSGERNIQYF
>13|TRBJ2-3|TRBV29-1
CSVRVPSTDTQYF
>14|TRBJ1-5|TRBV7-9
CASQGRGNNQPQHF
>14|TRBJ2-3|TRBV6-6
CASSWRTFTDTQYF
>17|TRBJ1-4|TRBV9
CASSVGPGTGLEEKLFF
>16|TRBJ2-3|TRBV5-4
CASSLGAGGNTDTQYF
>14|TRBJ1-6|TRBV6-4
CASSDGTDNSPLHF
>17|TRBJ2-2|TRBV12-2
CASRLAPDRVGTGELFF
>14|TRBJ1-1|TRBV5-1
CASSSQGRNTEAFF
>18|-|TRBV4-1
CASSQAGSVGDRYYEQYF
>15|TRBJ2-7|TRBV15
CATSRDLVARGEQYF
>15|TRBJ2-7|TRBV7-9
CASSLASGHTYEQYF
>13|TRBJ1-1|TRBV6-5
CASRRVGGTEAFF